The sequence of this TCR beta chain was determined in a study of blood T cell repertoires in COVID-19. Study-level information: The United States, Italy and Spain provided the acute and convalescent COVID-19 samples.

As originally analysed: Amplified reference gene primers provided the basis for estimating nucleated cell counts. Repertoires were generated with immunoSEQ multiplex PCR, while TCRdb's copy carries only in-frame clones and drops some. The DNA gave D and trimming, while V, J and clone size come from that table. The sample holds approximately 70,000 clones, about four fifths seen once. Unmatched junction bases numbered 6, after V lost 4 bases and J lost 4 bases. The CDR3 is made up of 15 amino acids. Germline assignment: CDR1 KGHDR and CDR2 SFDVKD. V is TRBV24-1 and J is TRBJ2-3; 8 nucleotides align to TRBD1. The TCR comes from a man aged 55 to 70 with COVID-19, enrolled during active disease. The source material was peripheral blood. For the CDR3, the DNA is TGTGCCACCAGTGACTTACAGGGGGGAGCAGATACGCAGTATTTT. Protein product: CATSDLQGGADTQYF.